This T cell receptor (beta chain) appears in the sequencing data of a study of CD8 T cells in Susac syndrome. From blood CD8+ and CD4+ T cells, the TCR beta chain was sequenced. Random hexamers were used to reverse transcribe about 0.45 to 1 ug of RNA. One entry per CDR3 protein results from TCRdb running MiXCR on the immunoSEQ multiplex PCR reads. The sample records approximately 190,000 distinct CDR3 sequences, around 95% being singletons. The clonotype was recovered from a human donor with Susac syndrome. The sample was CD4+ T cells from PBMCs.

The CDR3, as DNA: TGTGCCAGTACGGAAGCTAACTATGGCTACACCTTC. It yields the protein CASTEANYGYTF. The chain employs TRBV6-2 or TRBV6-3 and TRBJ1-2; D not resolved. Germline assignment: CDR1 MNHEY and CDR2 SVGEGT. V was shortened by 9 bases and J by 0 bases, with 8 bases between the two germline ends. The CDR3 totals 12 residues.